This record covers a single TCR beta chain. With 4 bases removed from V and 4 bases from J, the gap between germline ends came to 10 bases. Germline V gives CDR1 MNHEY, CDR2 SMNVEV (reference sequence). CDR3 size: 13 residues. This sample was taken from a study of blood T cell repertoires in COVID-19. The assay was immunoSEQ multiplex PCR, and TCRdb's table has in-frame clones only and misses some. Of about 150,000 clones listed, more than 75% are singletons. This chain links TRBV27 with TRBJ1-1, with D possibly being TRBD1 (5 bases). Material for sequencing was peripheral blood. This TCR was recovered from a woman aged 55-70 years with COVID-19, enrolled during active disease. The chain's CDR3 is CASSYSGSTEAFF. CDR3 sequence (DNA): TGTGCCAGCAGTTATTCAGGGTCCACTGAAGCTTTCTTT.